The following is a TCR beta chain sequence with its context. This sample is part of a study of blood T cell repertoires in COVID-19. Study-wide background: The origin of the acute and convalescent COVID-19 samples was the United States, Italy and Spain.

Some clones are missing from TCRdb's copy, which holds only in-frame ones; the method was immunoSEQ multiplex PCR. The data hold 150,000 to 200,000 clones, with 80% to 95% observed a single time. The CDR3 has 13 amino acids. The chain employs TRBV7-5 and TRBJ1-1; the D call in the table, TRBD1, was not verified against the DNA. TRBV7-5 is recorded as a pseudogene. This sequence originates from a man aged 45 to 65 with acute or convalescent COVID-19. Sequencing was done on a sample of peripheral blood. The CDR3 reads CARSSRGPVAAFF. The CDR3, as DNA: TGTGCCAGAAGCTCCAGGGGACCGGTGGCAGCTTTCTTT.